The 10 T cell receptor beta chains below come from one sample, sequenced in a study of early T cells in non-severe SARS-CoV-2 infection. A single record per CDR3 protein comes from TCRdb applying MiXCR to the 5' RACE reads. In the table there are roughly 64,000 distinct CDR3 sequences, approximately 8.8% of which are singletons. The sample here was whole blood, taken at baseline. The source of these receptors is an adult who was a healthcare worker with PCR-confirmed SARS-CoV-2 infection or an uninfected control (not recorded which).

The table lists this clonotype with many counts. Here the CDR3 DNA reads TGCAGCACATGGGACCCAATGGGGGAAAAACTGTTTTTT. Translation gives CSTWDPMGEKLFF. This chain links TRBV29-1 with TRBJ1-4; perhaps TRBD1 as D (5 bases). The germline gives CDR1 SQVTM, CDR2 ANQGSEA. The V and J ends lost 8 bases and 8 bases respectively, with 18 bases between them. The length of the CDR3 is 13 residues.

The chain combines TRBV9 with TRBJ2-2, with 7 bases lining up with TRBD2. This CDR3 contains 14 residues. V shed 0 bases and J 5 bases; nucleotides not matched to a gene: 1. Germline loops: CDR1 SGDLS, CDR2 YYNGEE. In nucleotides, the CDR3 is TGTGCCAGCAGCGTAGTTAGCGGGACCGGGGAGCTGTTTTTT. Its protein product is CASSVVSGTGELFF.

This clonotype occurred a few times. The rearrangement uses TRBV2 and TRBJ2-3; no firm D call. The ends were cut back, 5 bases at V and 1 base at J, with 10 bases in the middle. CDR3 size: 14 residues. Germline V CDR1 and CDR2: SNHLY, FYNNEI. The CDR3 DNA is TGTGCCAGCAGTAAGGCCTTTGGCACAGATACGCAGTATTTT. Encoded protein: CASSKAFGTDTQYF.

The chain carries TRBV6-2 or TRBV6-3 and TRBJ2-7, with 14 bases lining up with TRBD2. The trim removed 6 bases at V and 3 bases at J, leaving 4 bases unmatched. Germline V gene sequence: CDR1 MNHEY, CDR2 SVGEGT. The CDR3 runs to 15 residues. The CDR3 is CASRSGTSGSYEQYF. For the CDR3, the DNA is TGTGCCAGCAGATCCGGGACTAGCGGGAGCTACGAGCAGTACTTC.

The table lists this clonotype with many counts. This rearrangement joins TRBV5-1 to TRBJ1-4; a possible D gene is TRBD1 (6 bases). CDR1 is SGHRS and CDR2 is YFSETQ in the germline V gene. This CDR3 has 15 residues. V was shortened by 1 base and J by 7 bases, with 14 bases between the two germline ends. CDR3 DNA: TGCGCCAGCAGCTTGTCCGGGGGCTTCAGTGAAAAACTGTTTTTT. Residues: CASSLSGGFSEKLFF.

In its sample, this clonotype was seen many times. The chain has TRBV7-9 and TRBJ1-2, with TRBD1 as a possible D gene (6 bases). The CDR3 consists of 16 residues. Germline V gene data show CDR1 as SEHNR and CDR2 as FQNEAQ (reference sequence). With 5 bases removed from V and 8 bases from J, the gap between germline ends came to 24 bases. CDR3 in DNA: TGTGCCAGCAGCCCCGGGCAGGGCCGTCCGGGGGGCGGCTACACCTTC. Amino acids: CASSPGQGRPGGGYTF.

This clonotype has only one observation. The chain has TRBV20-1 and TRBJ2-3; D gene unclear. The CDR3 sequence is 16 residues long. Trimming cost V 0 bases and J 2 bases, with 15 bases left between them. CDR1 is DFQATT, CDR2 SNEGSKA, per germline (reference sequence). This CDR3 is CSARDPSKGYTDTQYF. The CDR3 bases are TGCAGTGCTAGAGATCCGTCGAAGGGTTACACAGATACGCAGTATTTT.

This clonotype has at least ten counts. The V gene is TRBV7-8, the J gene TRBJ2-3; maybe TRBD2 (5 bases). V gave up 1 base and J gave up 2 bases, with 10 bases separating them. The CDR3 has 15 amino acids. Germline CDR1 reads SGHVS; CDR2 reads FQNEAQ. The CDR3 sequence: CASSLVTGSTDTQYF. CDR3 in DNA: TGTGCCAGCAGCTTAGTGACGGGGTCCACAGATACGCAGTATTTT.

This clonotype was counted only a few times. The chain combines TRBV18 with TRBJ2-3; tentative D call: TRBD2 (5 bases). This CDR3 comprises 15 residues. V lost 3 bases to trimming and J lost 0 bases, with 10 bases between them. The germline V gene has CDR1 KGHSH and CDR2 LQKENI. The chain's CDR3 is CASSPTGSSTDTQYF. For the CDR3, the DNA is TGTGCCAGCTCACCGACGGGGTCAAGCACAGATACGCAGTATTTT.

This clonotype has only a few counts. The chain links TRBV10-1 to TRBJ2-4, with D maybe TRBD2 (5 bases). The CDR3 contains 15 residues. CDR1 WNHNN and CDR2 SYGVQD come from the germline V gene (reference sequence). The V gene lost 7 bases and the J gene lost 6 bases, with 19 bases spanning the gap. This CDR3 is CASMEARRDSNIQYF. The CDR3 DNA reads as TGCGCCAGCATGGAGGCCAGAAGGGATTCAAACATTCAGTACTTC.